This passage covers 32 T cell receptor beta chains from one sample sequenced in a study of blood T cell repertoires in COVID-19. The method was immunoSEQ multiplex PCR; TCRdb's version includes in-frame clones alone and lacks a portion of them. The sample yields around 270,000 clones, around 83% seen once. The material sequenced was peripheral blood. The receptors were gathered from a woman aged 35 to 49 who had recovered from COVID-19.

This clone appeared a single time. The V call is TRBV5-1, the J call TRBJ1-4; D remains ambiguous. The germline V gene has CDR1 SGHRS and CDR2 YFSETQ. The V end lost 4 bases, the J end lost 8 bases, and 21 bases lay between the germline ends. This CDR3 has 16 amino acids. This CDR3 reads CASSPLEGASGEKLFF. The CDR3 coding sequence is TGCGCCAGCAGCCCCCTAGAGGGAGCCTCCGGGGAAAAACTGTTTTTT.

CDR3 sequence reads: CASSQDARVNEQFF. The CDR3 bases are TGTGCCAGCAGCCAAGATGCTCGGGTCAATGAGCAGTTCTTC. The rearrangement joins TRBV3-1 (or the pseudogene TRBV3-2) to TRBJ2-1; no clear D. Trimming took 0 bases from V and 6 from J, leaving 9 bases between them. The germline V gene has CDR1 LGHDT and CDR2 YNNKEL (reference sequence). The CDR3 is 14 residues long.

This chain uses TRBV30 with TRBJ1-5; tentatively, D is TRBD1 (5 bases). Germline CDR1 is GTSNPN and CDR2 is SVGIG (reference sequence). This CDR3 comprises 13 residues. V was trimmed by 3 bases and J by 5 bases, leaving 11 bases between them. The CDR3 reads CAWSERGDQPQHF. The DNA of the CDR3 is TGTGCCTGGAGCGAACGGGGGGATCAGCCCCAGCATTTT. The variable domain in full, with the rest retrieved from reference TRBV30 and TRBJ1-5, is SQTIHQWPATLVQPVGSPLSLECTVEGTSNPNLYWYRQAAGRGLQLLFYSVGIGQISSEVPQNLSASRPQDRQFILSSKKLLLSDSGFYLCAWSERGDQPQHFGDGTRLSIL.

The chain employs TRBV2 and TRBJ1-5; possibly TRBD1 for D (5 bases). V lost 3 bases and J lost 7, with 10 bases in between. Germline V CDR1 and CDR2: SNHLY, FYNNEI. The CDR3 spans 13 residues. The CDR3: CASSEQGPQPQHF. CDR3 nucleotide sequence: TGTGCCAGCAGTGAGCAGGGCCCACAGCCCCAGCATTTT. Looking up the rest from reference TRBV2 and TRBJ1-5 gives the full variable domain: EPEVTQTPSHQVTQMGQEVILRCVPISNHLYFYWYRQILGQKVEFLVSFYNNEISEKSEIFDDQFSVERPDGSNFTLKIRSTKLEDSAMYFCASSEQGPQPQHFGDGTRLSIL.

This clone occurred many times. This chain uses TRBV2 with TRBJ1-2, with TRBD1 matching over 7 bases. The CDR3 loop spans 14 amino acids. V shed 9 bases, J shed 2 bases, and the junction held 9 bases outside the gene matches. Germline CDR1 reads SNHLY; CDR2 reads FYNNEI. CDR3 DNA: TGTGCCAGTTACGGGGTCAGGGGGAACTATGGCTACACCTTC. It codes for CASYGVRGNYGYTF.

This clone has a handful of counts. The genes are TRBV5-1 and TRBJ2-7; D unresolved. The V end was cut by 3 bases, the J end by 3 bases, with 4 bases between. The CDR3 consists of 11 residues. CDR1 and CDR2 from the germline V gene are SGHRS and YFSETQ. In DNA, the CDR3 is TGCGCCAGCAGCTCCTTCTACGAGCAGTACTTC. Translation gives CASSSFYEQYF.

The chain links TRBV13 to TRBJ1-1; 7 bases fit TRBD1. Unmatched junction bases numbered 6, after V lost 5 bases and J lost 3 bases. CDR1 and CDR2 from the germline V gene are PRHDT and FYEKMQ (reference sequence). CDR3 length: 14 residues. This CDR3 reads CASSRGTGDTEAFF. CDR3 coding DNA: TGTGCCAGCAGCCGCGGCACAGGGGACACTGAAGCTTTCTTT.

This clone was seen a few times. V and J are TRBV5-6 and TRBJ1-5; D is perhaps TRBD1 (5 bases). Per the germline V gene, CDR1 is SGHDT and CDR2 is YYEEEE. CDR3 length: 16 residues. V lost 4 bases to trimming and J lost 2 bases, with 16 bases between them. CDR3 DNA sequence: TGTGCCAGCAGCAGCGGGGGGGTTTGGGGCAATCAGCCCCAGCATTTT. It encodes CASSSGGVWGNQPQHF.

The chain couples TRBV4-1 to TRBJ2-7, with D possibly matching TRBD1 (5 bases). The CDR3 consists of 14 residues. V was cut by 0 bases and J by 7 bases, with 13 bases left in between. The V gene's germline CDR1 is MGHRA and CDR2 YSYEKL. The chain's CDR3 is CASSQEVRAWEQYF. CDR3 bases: TGCGCCAGCAGCCAAGAGGTCAGGGCGTGGGAGCAGTACTTC.

CDR3 sequence (DNA): TGTGCCAGCAGGGAATTCGACGGGGGGACCCAGTACTTC. Protein sequence: CASREFDGGTQYF. The V gene is TRBV2, the J gene TRBJ2-5, with a weak D call TRBD2 (6 bases). V was trimmed by 6 bases and J by 7 bases, leaving 15 bases between them. The CDR3 runs 13 residues. CDR1 and CDR2 from the germline V gene are SNHLY and FYNNEI.

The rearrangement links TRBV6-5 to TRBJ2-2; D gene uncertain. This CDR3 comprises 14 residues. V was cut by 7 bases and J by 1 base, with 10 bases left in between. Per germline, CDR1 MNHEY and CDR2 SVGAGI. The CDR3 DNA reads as TGTGCCAGCACCCGATCACAGAACACCGGGGAGCTGTTTTTT. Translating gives CASTRSQNTGELFF.

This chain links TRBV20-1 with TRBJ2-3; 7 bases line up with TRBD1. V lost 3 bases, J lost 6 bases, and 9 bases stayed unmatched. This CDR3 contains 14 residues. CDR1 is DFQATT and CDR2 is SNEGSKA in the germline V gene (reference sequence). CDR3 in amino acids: CSASLRQGEDTQYF. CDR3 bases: TGCAGTGCTAGTTTGCGACAGGGAGAGGATACGCAGTATTTT.

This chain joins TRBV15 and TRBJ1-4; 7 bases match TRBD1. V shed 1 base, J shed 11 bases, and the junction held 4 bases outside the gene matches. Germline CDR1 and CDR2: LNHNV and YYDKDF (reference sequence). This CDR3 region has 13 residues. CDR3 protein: CATSRGGGEKLFF. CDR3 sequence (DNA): TGTGCCACCAGCAGAGGAGGGGGCGAGAAACTGTTTTTT.

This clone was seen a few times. CDR3 sequence: CASSLSEGGNGYTF. CDR3 in DNA: TGTGCCAGCTCCCTTTCCGAAGGAGGGAATGGCTACACCTTC. The chain employs TRBV2 and TRBJ1-2, with D unclear. Trimming left V 8 bases short and J 6 bases short, with 19 bases between. Germline V gene data show CDR1 as SNHLY and CDR2 as FYNNEI. CDR3 size: 14 residues.

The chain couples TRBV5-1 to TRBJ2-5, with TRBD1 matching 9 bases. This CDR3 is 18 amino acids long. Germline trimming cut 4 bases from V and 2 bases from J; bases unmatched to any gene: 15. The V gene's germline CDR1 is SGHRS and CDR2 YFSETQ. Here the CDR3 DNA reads TGCGCCAGCAGCCAACCGGACAGGGGCGCCGTAGGACAAGAGACCCAGTACTTC. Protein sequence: CASSQPDRGAVGQETQYF.

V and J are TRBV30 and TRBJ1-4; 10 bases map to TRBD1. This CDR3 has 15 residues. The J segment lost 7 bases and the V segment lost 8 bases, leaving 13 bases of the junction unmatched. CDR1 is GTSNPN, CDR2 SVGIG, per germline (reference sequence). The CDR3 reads CARGGTGVGREKLFF. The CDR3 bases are TGTGCCCGAGGGGGGACAGGGGTGGGCCGTGAAAAACTGTTTTTT.

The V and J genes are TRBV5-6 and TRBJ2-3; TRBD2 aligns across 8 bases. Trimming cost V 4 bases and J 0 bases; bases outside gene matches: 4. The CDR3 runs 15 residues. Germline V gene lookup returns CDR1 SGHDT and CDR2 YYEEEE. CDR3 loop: CASSRGGLSTDTQYF. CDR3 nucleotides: TGTGCCAGCAGCCGGGGGGGTTTGAGCACAGATACGCAGTATTTT.

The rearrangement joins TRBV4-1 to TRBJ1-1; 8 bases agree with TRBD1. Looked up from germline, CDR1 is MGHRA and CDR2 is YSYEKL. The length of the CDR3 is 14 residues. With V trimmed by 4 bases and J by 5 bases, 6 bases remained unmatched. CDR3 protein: CASSPYRGDTEAFF. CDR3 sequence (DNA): TGCGCCAGCAGCCCTTACAGGGGGGATACTGAAGCTTTCTTT.

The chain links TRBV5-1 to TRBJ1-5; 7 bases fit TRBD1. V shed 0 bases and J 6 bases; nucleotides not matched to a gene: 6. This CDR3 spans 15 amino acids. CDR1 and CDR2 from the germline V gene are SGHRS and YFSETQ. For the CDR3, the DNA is TGCGCCAGCAGCTTGGGTGGGGCAGGGGGTCAGCCCCAGCATTTT. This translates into CASSLGGAGGQPQHF.

Here the CDR3 reads CASSFTRLSYEQYF. In nucleotides, the CDR3 is TGTGCCAGCAGCTTCACCAGGCTTTCGTACGAGCAGTACTTC. V usage is TRBV7-8 and J usage is TRBJ2-7; D ambiguous. CDR1 SGHVS and CDR2 FQNEAQ come from the germline V gene. CDR3 size: 14 residues. V lost 3 bases to trimming and J lost 4 bases, with 13 bases between them.

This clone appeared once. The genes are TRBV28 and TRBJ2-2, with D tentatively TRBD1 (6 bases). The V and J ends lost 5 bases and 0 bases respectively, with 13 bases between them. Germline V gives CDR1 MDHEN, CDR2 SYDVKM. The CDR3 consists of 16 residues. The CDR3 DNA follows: TGTGCCAGCAGTAGCCCCGGGACATCGAACACCGGGGAGCTGTTTTTT. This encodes CASSSPGTSNTGELFF.

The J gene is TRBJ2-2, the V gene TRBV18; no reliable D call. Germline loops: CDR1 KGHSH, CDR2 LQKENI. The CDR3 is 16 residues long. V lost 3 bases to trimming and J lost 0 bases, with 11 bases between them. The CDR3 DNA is TGTGCCAGCTCACCCGCCATAGTTTCGAACACCGGGGAGCTGTTTTTT. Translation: CASSPAIVSNTGELFF. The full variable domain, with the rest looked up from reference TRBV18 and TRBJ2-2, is NAGVMQNPRHLVRRRGQEARLRCSPMKGHSHVYWYRQLPEEGLKFMVYLQKENIIDESGMPKERFSAEFPKEGPSILRIQQVVRGDSAAYFCASSPAIVSNTGELFFGEGSRLTVL.

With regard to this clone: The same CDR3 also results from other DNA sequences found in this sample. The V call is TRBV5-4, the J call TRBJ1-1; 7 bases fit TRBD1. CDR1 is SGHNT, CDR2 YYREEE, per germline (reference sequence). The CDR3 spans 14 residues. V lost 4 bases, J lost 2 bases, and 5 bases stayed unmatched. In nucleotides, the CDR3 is TGTGCCAGCAGCATCGACAGGGCCAACACTGAAGCTTTCTTT. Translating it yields CASSIDRANTEAFF.

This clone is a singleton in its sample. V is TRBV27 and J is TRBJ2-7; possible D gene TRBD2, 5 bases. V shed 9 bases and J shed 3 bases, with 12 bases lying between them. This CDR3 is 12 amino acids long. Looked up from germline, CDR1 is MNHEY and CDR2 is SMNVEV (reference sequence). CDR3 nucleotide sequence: TGTGCCAGGGGGAGCGCGGACTACGAGCAGTACTTC. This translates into CARGSADYEQYF.

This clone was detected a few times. In DNA, the CDR3 is TGCGCCAGCAGCCAAGTATTATGGGGGGGCATCACGAATCAGCCCCAGCATTTT. As protein: CASSQVLWGGITNQPQHF. The genes are TRBV4-1 and TRBJ1-5; D might be TRBD1 (6 bases). In germline, CDR1 is MGHRA, CDR2 YSYEKL. The V and J ends lost 1 base and 4 bases respectively, with 20 bases between them. CDR3 size: 18 residues.

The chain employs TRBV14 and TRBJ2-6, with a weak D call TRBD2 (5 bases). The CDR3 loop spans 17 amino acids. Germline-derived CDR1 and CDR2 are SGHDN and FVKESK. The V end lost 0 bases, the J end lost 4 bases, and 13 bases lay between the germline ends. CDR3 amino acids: CASSQDYRERGANVLTF. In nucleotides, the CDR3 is TGTGCCAGCAGCCAAGACTATAGGGAGAGGGGGGCCAACGTCCTGACTTTC.

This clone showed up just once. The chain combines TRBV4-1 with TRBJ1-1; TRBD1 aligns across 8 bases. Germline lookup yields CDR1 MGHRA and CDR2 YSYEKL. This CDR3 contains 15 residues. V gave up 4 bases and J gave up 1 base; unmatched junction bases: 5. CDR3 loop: CASSRTGGKNTEAFF. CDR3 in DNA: TGCGCCAGCAGCCGTACAGGGGGGAAGAACACTGAAGCTTTCTTT.

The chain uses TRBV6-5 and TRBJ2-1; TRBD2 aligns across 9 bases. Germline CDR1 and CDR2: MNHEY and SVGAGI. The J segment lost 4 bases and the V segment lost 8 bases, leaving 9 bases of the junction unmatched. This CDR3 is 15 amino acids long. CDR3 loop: CASLRRLAGYNEQFF. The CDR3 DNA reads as TGTGCCAGCCTAAGGAGGCTAGCGGGGTACAATGAGCAGTTCTTC.

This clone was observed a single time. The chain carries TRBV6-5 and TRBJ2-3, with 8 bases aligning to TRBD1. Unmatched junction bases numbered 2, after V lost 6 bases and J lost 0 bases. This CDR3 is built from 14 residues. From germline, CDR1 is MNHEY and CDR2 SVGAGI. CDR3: CASRRTGSTDTQYF. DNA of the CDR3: TGTGCCAGCAGACGGACAGGGAGCACAGATACGCAGTATTTT.

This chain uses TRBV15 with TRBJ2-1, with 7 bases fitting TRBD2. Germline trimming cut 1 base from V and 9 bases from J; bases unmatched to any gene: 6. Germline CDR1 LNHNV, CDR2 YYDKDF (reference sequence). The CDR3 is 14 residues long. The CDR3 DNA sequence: TGTGCCACCAGCAGAGTCCGGGGGGTTAGTGAGCAGTTCTTC. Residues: CATSRVRGVSEQFF.

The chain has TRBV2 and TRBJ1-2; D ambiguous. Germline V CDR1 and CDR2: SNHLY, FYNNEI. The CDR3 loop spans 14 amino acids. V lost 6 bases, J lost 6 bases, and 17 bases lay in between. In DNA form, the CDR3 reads TGTGCCAGCAGCCAAAGGTGGAGGGCGAATGGCTACACCTTC. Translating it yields CASSQRWRANGYTF.

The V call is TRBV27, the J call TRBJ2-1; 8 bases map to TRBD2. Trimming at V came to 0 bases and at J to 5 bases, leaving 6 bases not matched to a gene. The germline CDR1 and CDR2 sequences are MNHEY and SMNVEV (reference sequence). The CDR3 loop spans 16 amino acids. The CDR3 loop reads CASSLSAGGSDNEQFF. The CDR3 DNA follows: TGTGCCAGCAGTTTATCTGCGGGGGGAAGTGACAATGAGCAGTTCTTC.